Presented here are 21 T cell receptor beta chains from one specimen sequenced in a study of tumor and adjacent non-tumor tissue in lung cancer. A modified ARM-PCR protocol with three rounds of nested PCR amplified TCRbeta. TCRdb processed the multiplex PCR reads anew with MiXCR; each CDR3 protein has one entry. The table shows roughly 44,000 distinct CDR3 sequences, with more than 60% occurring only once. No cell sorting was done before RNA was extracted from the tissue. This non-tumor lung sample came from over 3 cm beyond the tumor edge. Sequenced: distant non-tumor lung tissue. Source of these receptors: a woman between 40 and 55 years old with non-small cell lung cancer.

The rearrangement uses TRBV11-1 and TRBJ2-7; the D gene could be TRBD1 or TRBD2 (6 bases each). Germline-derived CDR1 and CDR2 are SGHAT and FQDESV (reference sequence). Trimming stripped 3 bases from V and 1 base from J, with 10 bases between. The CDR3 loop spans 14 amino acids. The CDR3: CASSLEGQSYEQYF. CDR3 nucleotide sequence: TGTGCCAGCAGCTTGGAGGGACAATCCTACGAGCAGTACTTC.

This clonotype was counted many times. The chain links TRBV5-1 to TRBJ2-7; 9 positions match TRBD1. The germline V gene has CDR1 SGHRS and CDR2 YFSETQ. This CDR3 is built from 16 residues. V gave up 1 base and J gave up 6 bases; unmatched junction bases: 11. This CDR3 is CASSLLGGQGMVEQYF. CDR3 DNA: TGCGCCAGCAGCTTGCTAGGGGGACAGGGAATGGTCGAGCAGTACTTC.

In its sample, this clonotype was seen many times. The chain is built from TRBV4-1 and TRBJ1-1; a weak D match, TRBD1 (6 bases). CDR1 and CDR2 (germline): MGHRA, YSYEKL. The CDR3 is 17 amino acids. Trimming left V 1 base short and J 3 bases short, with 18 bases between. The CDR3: CASSQGDTRVLYTEAFF. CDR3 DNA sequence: TGCGCCAGCAGCCAAGGGGACACCCGGGTCCTTTACACTGAAGCTTTCTTT.

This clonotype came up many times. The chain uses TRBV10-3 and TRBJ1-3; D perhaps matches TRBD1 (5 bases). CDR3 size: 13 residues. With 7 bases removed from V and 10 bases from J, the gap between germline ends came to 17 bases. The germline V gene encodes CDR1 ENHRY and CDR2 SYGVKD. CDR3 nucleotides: TGTGCCATCAAGGCCAGCTCGGGGGATACCATATATTTT. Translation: CAIKASSGDTIYF.

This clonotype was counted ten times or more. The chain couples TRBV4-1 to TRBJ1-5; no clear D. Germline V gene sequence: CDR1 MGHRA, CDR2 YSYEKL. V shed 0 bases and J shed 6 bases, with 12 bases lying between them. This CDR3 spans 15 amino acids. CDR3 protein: CASSQERGIGQPQHF. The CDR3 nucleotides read TGCGCCAGCAGCCAAGAACGCGGAATCGGTCAGCCCCAGCATTTT.

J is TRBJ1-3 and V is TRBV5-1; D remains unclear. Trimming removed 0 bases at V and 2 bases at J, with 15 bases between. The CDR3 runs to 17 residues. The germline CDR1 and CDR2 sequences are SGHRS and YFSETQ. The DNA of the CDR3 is TGCGCCAGCAGCTTGGGGGAATTCAGCCGTCCTGGAAACACCATATATTTT. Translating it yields CASSLGEFSRPGNTIYF.

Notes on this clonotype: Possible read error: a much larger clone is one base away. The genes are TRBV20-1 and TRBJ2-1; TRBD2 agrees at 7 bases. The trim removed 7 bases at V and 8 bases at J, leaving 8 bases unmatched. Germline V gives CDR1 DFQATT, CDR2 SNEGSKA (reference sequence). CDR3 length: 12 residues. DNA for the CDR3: TGCAGTGTTAGGGCCCGGGGGGATGAGCAGTTCTTC. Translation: CSVRARGDEQFF.

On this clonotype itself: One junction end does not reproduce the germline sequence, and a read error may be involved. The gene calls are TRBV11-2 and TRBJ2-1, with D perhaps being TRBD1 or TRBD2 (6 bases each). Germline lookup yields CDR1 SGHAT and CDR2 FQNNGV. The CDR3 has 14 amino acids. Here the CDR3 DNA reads TGTGCCAGCTCCCGAACGGGGGCCGATAATGAGGAGTTCTTC. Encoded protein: CASSRTGADNEEFF.

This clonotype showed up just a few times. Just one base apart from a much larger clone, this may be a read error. CDR3 nucleotide sequence: TGTGCCAACAGTTACTTAGACAGGGAGAAAGAGACCCAGTACTTC. It encodes CANSYLDREKETQYF. The chain is built from TRBV6-6 and TRBJ2-5, with 7 bases that match TRBD1. The CDR3 contains 15 residues. Germline V lookup: CDR1 MNHNY, CDR2 SVGAGI (reference sequence).

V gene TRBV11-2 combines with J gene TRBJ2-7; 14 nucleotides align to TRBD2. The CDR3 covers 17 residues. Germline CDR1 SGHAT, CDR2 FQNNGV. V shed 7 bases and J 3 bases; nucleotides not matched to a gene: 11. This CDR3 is CASNLTSGGGGGYEQYF. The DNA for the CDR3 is TGTGCCAGCAACTTGACTAGCGGGGGGGGAGGGGGCTACGAGCAGTACTTC. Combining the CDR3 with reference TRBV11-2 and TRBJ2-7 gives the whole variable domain EAGVAQSPRYKIIEKRQSVAFWCNPISGHATLYWYQQILGQGPKLLIQFQNNGVVDDSQLPKDRFSAERLKGVDSTLKIQPAKLEDSAVYLCASNLTSGGGGGYEQYFGPGTRLTVT.

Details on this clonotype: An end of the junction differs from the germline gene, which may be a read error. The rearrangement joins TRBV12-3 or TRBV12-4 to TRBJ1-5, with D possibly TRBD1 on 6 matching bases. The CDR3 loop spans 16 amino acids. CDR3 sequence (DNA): TGTGCCACCAGTCCCGACAGGACCTATAGCAATCAGCCTCAGCATTTT. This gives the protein CATSPDRTYSNQPQHF.

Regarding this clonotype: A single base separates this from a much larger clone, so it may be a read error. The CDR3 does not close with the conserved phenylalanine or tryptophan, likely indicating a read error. In DNA form, the CDR3 reads TGTGCCAGCAGCCCCACAGGGACCGAGCAGTACTTA. Amino acid sequence: CASSPTGTEQYL. This rearrangement joins TRBV7-9 to TRBJ2-7, with D possibly being TRBD1 (6 bases). Germline loops: CDR1 SEHNR, CDR2 FQNEAQ (reference sequence). V lost 5 bases to trimming and J lost 6 bases, with 11 bases between them. The CDR3 is 12 amino acids.

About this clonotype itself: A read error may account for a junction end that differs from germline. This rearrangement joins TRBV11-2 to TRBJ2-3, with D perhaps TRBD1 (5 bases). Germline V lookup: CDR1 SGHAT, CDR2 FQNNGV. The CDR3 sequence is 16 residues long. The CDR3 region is CASSLVSQGSRDTQYF. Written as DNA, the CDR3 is TGTGCCAGCAGCTTAGTCTCCCAGGGTAGCAGAGATACGCAGTATTTT. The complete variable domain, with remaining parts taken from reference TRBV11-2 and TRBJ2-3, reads EAGVAQSPRYKIIEKRQSVAFWCNPISGHATLYWYQQILGQGPKLLIQFQNNGVVDDSQLPKDRFSAERLKGVDSTLKIQPAKLEDSAVYLCASSLVSQGSRDTQYFGPGTRLTVL.

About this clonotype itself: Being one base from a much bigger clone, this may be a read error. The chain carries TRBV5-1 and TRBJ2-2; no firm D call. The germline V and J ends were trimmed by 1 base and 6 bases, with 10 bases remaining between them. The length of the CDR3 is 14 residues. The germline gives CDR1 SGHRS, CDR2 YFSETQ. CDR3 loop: CASSLTCEAGELFF. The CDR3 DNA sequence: TGCGCCAGCAGCTTGACTTGCGAAGCCGGGGAGCTGTTTTTT.

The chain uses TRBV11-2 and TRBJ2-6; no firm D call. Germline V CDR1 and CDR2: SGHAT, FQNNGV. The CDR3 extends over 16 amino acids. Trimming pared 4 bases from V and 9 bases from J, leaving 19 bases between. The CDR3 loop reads CASSWSDISWVNVLTF. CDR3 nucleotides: TGTGCCAGCAGCTGGTCAGACATCTCTTGGGTCAACGTCCTGACTTTC.

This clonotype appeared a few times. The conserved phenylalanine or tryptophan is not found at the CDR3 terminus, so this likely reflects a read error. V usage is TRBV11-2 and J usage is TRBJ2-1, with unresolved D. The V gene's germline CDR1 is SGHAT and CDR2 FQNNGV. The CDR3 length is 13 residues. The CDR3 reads CANSFRVYNEQFL. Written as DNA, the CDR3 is TGTGCCAACAGCTTTAGGGTCTACAATGAGCAGTTCTTA.

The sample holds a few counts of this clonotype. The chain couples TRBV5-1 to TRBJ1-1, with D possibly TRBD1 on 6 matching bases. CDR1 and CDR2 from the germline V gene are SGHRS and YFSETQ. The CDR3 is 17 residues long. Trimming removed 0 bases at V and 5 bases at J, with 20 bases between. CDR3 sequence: CASSLALSQGTTTEAFF. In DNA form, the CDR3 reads TGCGCCAGCAGCTTGGCTCTCTCCCAGGGGACCACGACTGAAGCTTTCTTT. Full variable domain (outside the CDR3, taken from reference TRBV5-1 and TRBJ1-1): KAGVTQTPRYLIKTRGQQVTLSCSPISGHRSVSWYQQTPGQGLQFLFEYFSETQRNKGNFPGRFSGRQFSNSRSEMNVSTLELGDSALYLCASSLALSQGTTTEAFFGQGTRLTVV.

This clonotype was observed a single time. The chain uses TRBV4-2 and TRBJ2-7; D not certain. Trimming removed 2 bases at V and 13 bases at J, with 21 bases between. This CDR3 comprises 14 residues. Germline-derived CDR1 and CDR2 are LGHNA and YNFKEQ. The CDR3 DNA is TGTGCCAGCAGCCAAAGGGCGAGACACCCAGAGGCCTACTTC. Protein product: CASSQRARHPEAYF.

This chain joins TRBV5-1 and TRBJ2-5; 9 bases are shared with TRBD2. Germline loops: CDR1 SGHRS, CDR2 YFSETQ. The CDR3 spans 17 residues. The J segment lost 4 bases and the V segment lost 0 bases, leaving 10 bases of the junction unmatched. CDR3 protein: CASSLGISGSNGETQYF. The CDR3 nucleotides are TGCGCCAGCAGCTTGGGGATTAGCGGGAGTAATGGAGAGACCCAGTACTTC.

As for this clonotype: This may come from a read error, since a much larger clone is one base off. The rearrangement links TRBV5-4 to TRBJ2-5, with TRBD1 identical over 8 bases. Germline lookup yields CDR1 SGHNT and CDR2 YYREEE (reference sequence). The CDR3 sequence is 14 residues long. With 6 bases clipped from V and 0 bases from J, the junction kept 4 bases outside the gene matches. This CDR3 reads CASNQTGDQETQYF. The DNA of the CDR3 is TGTGCCAGCAACCAGACAGGGGACCAAGAGACCCAGTACTTC.

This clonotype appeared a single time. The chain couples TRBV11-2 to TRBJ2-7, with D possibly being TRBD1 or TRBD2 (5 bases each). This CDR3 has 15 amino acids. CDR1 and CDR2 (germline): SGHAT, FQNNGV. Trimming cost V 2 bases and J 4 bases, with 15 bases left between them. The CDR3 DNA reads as TGTGCCAGCAGCTTATGGCGAGAGGGGATGTACGAGCAGTACTTC. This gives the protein CASSLWREGMYEQYF.